The 7 T cell receptor beta chains in this list originate from one sample, sequenced in a study of CD8 T cells in ankylosing spondylitis. Broader study findings: Characteristic of ankylosing spondylitis blood, it appeared, was a TCR beta motif comprising eight highly homologous variants.

Each CDR3 protein gets one entry after TCRdb re-called the 5' RACE reads with MiXCR. In the table there are a few hundred thousand distinct CDR3 sequences, approximately 20% of which are singletons. No cognate antigen is known for these TCRs. The sequenced sample consisted of blood, either unsorted or a sorted T cell fraction (not recorded which). These receptors came from a male donor with ankylosing spondylitis.

The CDR3 is CASNRSPINTEAFF. CDR3 nucleotide sequence: TGTGCCAGCAATCGTAGCCCAATTAACACTGAAGCTTTCTTT. The chain is built from TRBV12-3 or TRBV12-4 and TRBJ1-1; no definite D call. The germline V and J ends were trimmed by 7 bases and 2 bases, with 14 bases remaining between them. This CDR3 spans 14 amino acids.

The genes are TRBV2 and TRBJ2-7; D unclear. The CDR3 length is 14 residues. From germline, CDR1 is SNHLY and CDR2 FYNNEI. V dropped 2 bases and J dropped 4 bases, with 12 bases sitting between them. The CDR3 DNA reads TGTGCCAGCAGTGAAAGGAGACCAATTTACGAGCAGTACTTC. Translation gives CASSERRPIYEQYF. The full variable domain, its missing parts supplied by reference TRBV2 and TRBJ2-7, is EPEVTQTPSHQVTQMGQEVILRCVPISNHLYFYWYRQILGQKVEFLVSFYNNEISEKSEIFDDQFSVERPDGSNFTLKIRSTKLEDSAMYFCASSERRPIYEQYFGPGTRLTVT.

The chain combines TRBV29-1 with TRBJ2-7; D is possibly TRBD2 (5 bases). The germline gives CDR1 SQVTM, CDR2 ANQGSEA. The CDR3 extends over 15 amino acids. V lost 4 bases and J lost 2, with 18 bases in between. This chain's CDR3 is CSVGVAGRGPYEQYF. In nucleotides, the CDR3 is TGCAGCGTTGGAGTTGCCGGACGGGGTCCCTACGAGCAGTACTTC.

There are a few counts of this clonotype. The chain combines TRBV5-1 with TRBJ2-3; 10 bases match TRBD2. V gave up 5 bases and J gave up 3 bases; unmatched junction bases: 6. The CDR3 loop spans 15 amino acids. The germline gives CDR1 SGHRS, CDR2 YFSETQ. The CDR3 region is CASRGTSVQTDTQYF. Written as DNA, the CDR3 is TGCGCCAGCAGGGGGACTAGCGTCCAAACAGATACGCAGTATTTT.

There are a few counts of this clonotype. The gene calls are TRBV12-3 or TRBV12-4 and TRBJ1-5; the match to TRBD1 covers 8 bases. This CDR3 contains 13 residues. V lost 9 bases and J lost 6; bases outside the gene matches: 7. The CDR3 nucleotides are TGTGCCAGTACGACAGGGGCCCTTCAGCCCCAGCATTTT. As protein: CASTTGALQPQHF.

The rearrangement uses TRBV5-1 and TRBJ2-6; 9 nucleotides match TRBD1. The CDR3 spans 20 residues. Germline V CDR1 and CDR2: SGHRS, YFSETQ. Trimming at V came to 3 bases and at J to 0 bases, leaving 13 bases not matched to a gene. CDR3 sequence reads: CASSSRTGALISSGANVLTF. The CDR3 nucleotides read TGCGCCAGCAGCTCCCGGACAGGGGCCCTCATCTCCTCTGGGGCCAACGTCCTGACTTTC.

This rearrangement joins TRBV5-1 to TRBJ2-2; tentatively, D is TRBD1 (5 bases). The CDR3 is 16 residues long. The V and J ends lost 4 bases and 1 base respectively, with 14 bases between them. From germline, CDR1 is SGHRS and CDR2 YFSETQ. The CDR3 loop is CASSTKGIGNTGELFF. CDR3 sequence (DNA): TGCGCCAGCAGCACTAAGGGGATAGGGAACACCGGGGAGCTGTTTTTT.